Each of the 5 T cell receptor delta chains below was sequenced from the same sample in a study of gamma-delta T cells after stem cell transplantation. TCRdb re-called clones from the RT-PCR reads using CATT. The sample lists roughly 2,000 delta-chain clones, about 6% occurring once. The sequenced sample consisted of gamma-delta T cells. The receptors here all came from a human donor. It is not recorded whose cells these are; they may come from a transplant donor.

This clone appeared a few times. This chain joins TRDV1 and TRDJ1; D may be TRDD3 (5 bases). In germline, CDR1 is TSWWSYY, CDR2 QGS. The CDR3 is 15 residues long. Trimming stripped 6 bases from V and 4 bases from J, with 18 bases between. CDR3 loop: CALGLYVGGDDKLIF. The CDR3 nucleotides read TGTGCTCTTGGTCTCTACGTAGGTGGGGACGATAAACTCATCTTT.

This clone was observed a few times. DNA of the CDR3: TGTGCCTGTGACACCGTGGAGGAGGTGGGACTCTCCCCCTGGGACACCCGACAGATGTTTTTC. Translated, it gives CACDTVEEVGLSPWDTRQMFF. The J gene is TRDJ3, the V gene TRDV2; D unresolved. Germline-derived CDR1 and CDR2 are GEAIGNYY and EKD. The length of the CDR3 is 21 residues. The V end lost 0 bases, the J end lost 2 bases, and 22 bases lay between the germline ends.

In this sample, this clone turned up a few times. A mismatch at residue 3 separates the TCRdb protein from the translated DNA, so the protein presented here was translated from the DNA. The genes are TRDV2 and TRDJ1; a weak D match, TRDD3 (6 bases). Germline V gene lookup returns CDR1 GEAIGNYY and CDR2 EKD. This CDR3 is built from 15 residues. CDR3 residues: CARDRVGVNIDKLIF. The CDR3 coding sequence is TGTGCCCGTGACCGCGTGGGGGTAAATATCGATAAACTCATCTTT.

Details on this clone: The protein recorded in TCRdb matches a much larger clone and deviates from this DNA's translation at residue 12, suggesting a read error; the protein here is obtained by translating the DNA. This chain joins TRDV2 and TRDJ1; D is unclear. In germline, CDR1 is GEAIGNYY, CDR2 EKD. The CDR3 sequence is 14 residues long. The CDR3 sequence is CACDMVVRTDKFIF. For the CDR3, the DNA is TGTGCCTGTGACATGGTCGTCCGTACCGATAAATTCATCTTT.

This clone was observed a few times. With a far larger clone one base away, a read error is the likely cause. Other nucleotide sequences from this sample produce the same CDR3. The J gene is TRDJ1, the V gene TRDV2; TRDD1 or TRDD3 may be the D gene (6 bases each). Germline CDR1 GEAIGNYY, CDR2 EKD. V lost 3 bases and J 0 bases, leaving 22 bases between the germline ends. This CDR3 comprises 18 residues. The CDR3 here is CACDSLLGGNKYTDKLIF. The CDR3 region has the DNA TGTGCCTGTGACTCCTTACTAGGGGGAAATAAGTACACCGATAAACTCATCTTT.